This TCR beta chain derives from a study of T cell responses to AZD1222 COVID-19 vaccine. Study observations and caveats: Dominant CD4 TCR responses targeted spike regions 160-218 and 743-854.

Clones were read by immunoSEQ multiplex PCR, and TCRdb kept only the in-frame ones, dropping some. The table lists approximately 130,000 clones, approximately 85% of them singletons, with 6.5% to 8.5% in the top ten. Regarding this clone: The antigen is unknown.

Sequences were derived from peripheral blood, sampled 28 days after the second dose of the MenACWY control vaccine. The origin of this receptor is an adult who received the MenACWY meningococcal vaccine as a control.

The CDR3 protein is CSVKTGTSVGSPLHF. The CDR3 DNA reads as TGCAGCGTTAAGACAGGGACTAGCGTTGGGTCACCCCTCCACTTT. The chain has TRBV29-1 and TRBJ1-6, with 7 bases lining up with TRBD1. The V gene end was trimmed by 5 bases and the J gene end by 10 bases; junction bases not matched to a gene: 14. Per germline, CDR1 SQVTM and CDR2 ANQGSEA. This CDR3 has 15 residues.